A single sample is the source of the 14 T cell receptor beta chains below, sequenced in a study of CD8 T cells in Susac syndrome. Reverse transcription used roughly 0.45 to 1 ug RNA and random hexamers. From the immunoSEQ multiplex PCR reads, TCRdb called clonotypes with MiXCR, one entry per CDR3 protein. This sample has 75,000 to 100,000 distinct CDR3 sequences, with around 93% found just once. Sequencing was done on a sample of CD8+ T cells from PBMCs. All receptors derive from a human donor with Susac syndrome.

The V call is TRBV27, the J call TRBJ2-7, with 10 bases identical to TRBD1. V trimming: 5 bases; J trimming: 4 bases; junction bases outside the gene matches: 5. This CDR3 is built from 14 residues. Germline CDR1 is MNHEY and CDR2 is SMNVEV (reference sequence). The CDR3 bases are TGTGCCAGCAGTCAGGACAGGGGGTTGTACGAGCAGTACTTC. This sequence encodes CASSQDRGLYEQYF.

This rearrangement joins TRBV29-1 to TRBJ1-2; D possibly corresponds to TRBD1 (5 bases). The germline V and J ends were trimmed by 5 bases and 3 bases, with 7 bases remaining between them. CDR3 length: 11 residues. Germline CDR1 SQVTM, CDR2 ANQGSEA. In nucleotides, the CDR3 is TGCAGCGTTCCCAGGGACTATGGCTACACCTTC. Translation gives CSVPRDYGYTF.

This chain joins TRBV27 and TRBJ2-1, with TRBD1 matching 9 bases. The CDR3 runs 12 residues. From germline, CDR1 is MNHEY and CDR2 SMNVEV (reference sequence). V lost 6 bases and J lost 12; bases outside the gene matches: 6. DNA of the CDR3: TGTGCCAGCAGGCGGACAGGGGCGGTGCAGTTCTTC. It encodes CASRRTGAVQFF.

The chain has TRBV20-1 and TRBJ2-1; no reliable D call. This CDR3 spans 13 amino acids. The V and J ends lost 5 bases and 2 bases respectively, with 10 bases between them. Germline CDR1 and CDR2: DFQATT and SNEGSKA (reference sequence). This chain's CDR3 is CSALVGTYNEQFF. CDR3 DNA sequence: TGCAGTGCTCTAGTGGGGACCTACAATGAGCAGTTCTTC.

The chain uses TRBV3-1 and TRBJ2-2; D not certain. Trimming shortened V by 1 base and J by 5 bases, and 8 bases separated the two germline ends. The CDR3 runs 14 residues. Germline loops: CDR1 LGHDT, CDR2 YNNKEL (reference sequence). The chain's CDR3 is CASSQVPSTGELFF. As DNA, the CDR3 is TGTGCCAGCAGCCAAGTACCGAGTACCGGGGAGCTGTTTTTT.

The J gene is TRBJ2-1, the V gene TRBV9; D unclear. The germline gives CDR1 SGDLS, CDR2 YYNGEE. V was trimmed by 7 bases and J by 5 bases, leaving 10 bases between them. The CDR3 is 12 residues long. The CDR3 bases are TGTGCCAGCCGTGGGGTGCACAATGAGCAGTTCTTC. Amino acid sequence: CASRGVHNEQFF. The variable domain in full, completed from reference TRBV9 and TRBJ2-1, reads DSGVTQTPKHLITATGQRVTLRCSPRSGDLSVYWYQQSLDQGLQFLIQYYNGEERAKGNILERFSAQQFPDLHSELNLSSLELGDSALYFCASRGVHNEQFFGPGTRLTVL.

The chain recombines TRBV7-9 with TRBJ2-5; 7 nucleotides align to TRBD2. The CDR3 contains 16 residues. CDR1 is SEHNR, CDR2 FQNEAQ, per germline (reference sequence). Trimming took 5 bases from V and 5 from J; bases not matched to a gene: 14. Written as DNA, the CDR3 is TGTGCCAGCAGCGGGACCCTCCGGGGACTATATGAGACCCAGTACTTC. Translated, it gives CASSGTLRGLYETQYF.

This chain links TRBV5-6 with TRBJ1-4; possible D gene TRBD1, 6 bases. Germline V gene data show CDR1 as SGHDT and CDR2 as YYEEEE. Trimming took 4 bases from V and 3 from J, leaving 16 bases between them. This CDR3 comprises 16 residues. For the CDR3, the DNA is TGTGCCAGCAGCGCGGGGGGGCGAGGACCTAATGAAAAACTGTTTTTT. This codes for CASSAGGRGPNEKLFF.

The V call is TRBV6-6, the J call TRBJ2-1; unclear D gene. The V gene lost 7 bases and the J gene lost 4 bases, with 11 bases spanning the gap. Germline-derived CDR1 and CDR2 are MNHNY and SVGAGI (reference sequence). The CDR3 runs 13 residues. The CDR3 nucleotides read TGTGCCAGCACGATCTCACCATACAATGAGCAGTTCTTC. Amino acids: CASTISPYNEQFF.

This rearrangement joins TRBV20-1 to TRBJ2-7; TRBD2 is a possible D gene (5 bases). Trimming stripped 3 bases from V and 9 bases from J, with 6 bases between. CDR3 length equals 9 residues. Germline loops: CDR1 DFQATT, CDR2 SNEGSKA (reference sequence). The CDR3 nucleotides are TGCAGTGCTAGTCGGGGGCAGTACTTC. Translated: CSASRGQYF.

This rearrangement joins TRBV6-1 to TRBJ2-7, with D possibly being TRBD1 or TRBD2 (5 bases each). The CDR3 has 16 amino acids. V was clipped by 6 bases and J by 2 bases, with 20 bases between them. In germline, CDR1 is MNHNS, CDR2 SASEGT. The CDR3 DNA reads TGTGCCAGCAGGGCCGGGGACCTCCGGGCCACCTACGAGCAGTACTTC. Translated: CASRAGDLRATYEQYF.

The chain carries TRBV9 and TRBJ2-1, with 10 bases matching TRBD2. Trimming at V came to 4 bases and at J to 9 bases, leaving 10 bases not matched to a gene. Germline CDR1 is SGDLS and CDR2 is YYNGEE. The CDR3 is 15 residues long. CDR3 sequence reads: CASSQGASGRLEQFF. The CDR3 nucleotides read TGTGCCAGCAGCCAGGGGGCTAGCGGGAGACTTGAGCAGTTCTTC.

The chain links TRBV6-5 to TRBJ2-7; D is possibly TRBD2 (7 bases). This CDR3 spans 13 amino acids. Germline lookup yields CDR1 MNHEY and CDR2 SVGAGI. V gave up 8 bases and J gave up 3 bases, with 14 bases separating them. The CDR3 spells CASGGGAVYEQYF. The CDR3 bases are TGTGCCAGCGGGGGGGGCGCGGTCTACGAGCAGTACTTC.

V and J are TRBV4-1 and TRBJ2-7, with 8 bases identical to TRBD1. J lost 4 bases, V lost 4 bases, and 9 bases had no gene match. CDR3 size: 15 residues. The V gene's germline CDR1 is MGHRA and CDR2 YSYEKL. This CDR3 reads CASSPKDRGGYEQYF. DNA for the CDR3: TGCGCCAGCAGCCCTAAAGACAGGGGCGGTTACGAGCAGTACTTC.